This T cell receptor (beta chain) was found in a study of tumor and adjacent non-tumor tissue in lung cancer. The template was RNA from unsorted bulk tissue. A modified ARM-PCR protocol with three rounds of nested PCR amplified TCRbeta. One entry per CDR3 protein, called by TCRdb with MiXCR from the multiplex PCR reads. The sample includes about 200,000 distinct CDR3 sequences, over 55% seen only once; the top ten take 20% to 25%. Whole-study results and caveats: Tumor TCR diversity, when higher, was linked to shorter survival. TCR diversity was significantly greater in tumor than normal lung tissue.

As to this clonotype: Its antigen is not identified. An end of the junction does not agree with germline; a read error may underlie this.

Germline V gives CDR1 LGHNA, CDR2 YSLEER. This CDR3 region has 19 residues. Sequencing was performed on lung tumor tissue. The clonotype originates from a man aged 55 to 70 with non-small cell lung cancer. The chain carries TRBV4-3 and TRBJ2-7, with D possibly being TRBD1 or TRBD2 (6 bases each). For the CDR3, the DNA is TGTGCCAGCACCCAAGATCTACAGGGAAGAGGTAGCGGTCTCTACGAGCAGTACTTC. Its protein product is CASTQDLQGRGSGLYEQYF.